A single sample is the source of the 9 T cell receptor beta chains below, sequenced in a study of control samples from healthy donors and cancer patients (TCRdb year 2020). The library was prepared using the immunoSEQ multiplex PCR assay. In TCRdb, the immuneACCESS table is reduced to in-frame sequences with V and J assigned. These tables do not hold every clone; where another copy was compared, an unresolved V gene accounts for under half, and the others remain unexplained. The sample contains 100,000 to 130,000 clones, roughly four fifths of them found a single time. Approximately 7% of the sample belongs to the ten largest clones. Sequencing input: blood. Receptor source: a man between 18 and 35 years old in good health.

J is TRBJ2-2 and V is TRBV28; 10 nucleotides agree with TRBD1. The CDR3 runs 15 residues. V was pared by 5 bases and J by 8 bases, with 8 bases of the junction left unmatched. CDR1 is MDHEN, CDR2 SYDVKM, per germline. As DNA, the CDR3 is TGTGCCAGCAGTGGGCGACAGGGGGCGGGAGGGGAGCTGTTTTTT. Protein: CASSGRQGAGGELFF.

This chain joins TRBV24-1 and TRBJ2-1, with 8 bases matching TRBD2. The trim removed 4 bases at V and 9 bases at J, leaving 7 bases unmatched. CDR1 and CDR2 from the germline V gene are KGHDR and SFDVKD. The CDR3 extends over 14 amino acids. The CDR3 bases are TGTGCCACCAGTGACCCGGGACTAGAGATTGAGCAGTTCTTC. Translated, it gives CATSDPGLEIEQFF.

The chain links TRBV4-2 to TRBJ2-1, with TRBD2 identical over 9 bases. CDR3 length equals 17 residues. Germline CDR1 reads LGHNA; CDR2 reads YNFKEQ. V was clipped by 1 base and J by 7 bases; unmatched bases: 11. The CDR3 spells CASSQGIAGGPWNEQFF. The CDR3 DNA reads as TGTGCCAGCAGCCAAGGGATCGCGGGGGGGCCATGGAATGAGCAGTTCTTC.

This sequence joins TRBV24-1 and TRBJ2-5; 8 bases fit TRBD1. The ends lost 0 bases at V and 5 bases at J; junction bases unmatched: 4. Germline CDR1 and CDR2: KGHDR and SFDVKD. This CDR3 has 15 residues. CDR3: CATSDLGTGPETQYF. CDR3 nucleotides: TGTGCCACCAGTGATTTGGGGACAGGCCCGGAGACCCAGTACTTC.

The rearrangement joins TRBV28 to TRBJ2-7, with a tentative D call TRBD1 (6 bases). From germline, CDR1 is MDHEN and CDR2 SYDVKM. The CDR3 consists of 14 residues. Trimming left V 5 bases short and J 3 bases short, with 14 bases between. The CDR3 is CASSKLTGSYEQYF. The CDR3 region has the DNA TGTGCCAGCAGTAAGCTTACAGGGAGCTACGAGCAGTACTTC.

This sequence joins TRBV19 and TRBJ2-5; D might be TRBD2 (5 bases). CDR3 length: 13 amino acids. Between the trimmed V and J ends, which lost 6 bases and 3 bases, there was a span of 11 bases. Germline V lookup: CDR1 LNHDA, CDR2 SQIVND (reference sequence). The CDR3 sequence is CASSVVGEETQYF. Here the CDR3 DNA reads TGTGCCAGTAGCGTGGTCGGGGAAGAGACCCAGTACTTC.

The genes are TRBV6-5 and TRBJ1-5, with D maybe TRBD1 (5 bases). Germline assignment: CDR1 MNHEY and CDR2 SVGAGI. Deletions cut 4 bases from V and 4 bases from J, with 8 bases between. The CDR3 runs to 13 residues. CDR3 nucleotides: TGTGCCAGCAGTTTCAGGGAGAATCAGCCCCAGCATTTT. Translating it yields CASSFRENQPQHF.

The CDR3 bases are TGTGCCAGCAGTTGGACAGGGGGAGATGAAAAACTGTTTTTT. Protein sequence: CASSWTGGDEKLFF. The chain links TRBV27 to TRBJ1-4; 10 bases match TRBD1. This CDR3 spans 14 amino acids. Germline loops: CDR1 MNHEY, CDR2 SMNVEV (reference sequence). The ends lost 4 bases at V and 6 bases at J; junction bases unmatched: 2.

This clone was detected only once. This CDR3 is CASSRGTGAGNTIYF. The DNA of the CDR3 is TGTGCCAGCAGTCGAGGGACAGGGGCTGGAAACACCATATATTTT. The chain carries TRBV6-5 and TRBJ1-3; TRBD1 matches 10 bases. Germline assignment: CDR1 MNHEY and CDR2 SVGAGI. J gave up 2 bases and V 5 bases, and 3 bases lay outside the gene matches. The CDR3 is 15 residues long.